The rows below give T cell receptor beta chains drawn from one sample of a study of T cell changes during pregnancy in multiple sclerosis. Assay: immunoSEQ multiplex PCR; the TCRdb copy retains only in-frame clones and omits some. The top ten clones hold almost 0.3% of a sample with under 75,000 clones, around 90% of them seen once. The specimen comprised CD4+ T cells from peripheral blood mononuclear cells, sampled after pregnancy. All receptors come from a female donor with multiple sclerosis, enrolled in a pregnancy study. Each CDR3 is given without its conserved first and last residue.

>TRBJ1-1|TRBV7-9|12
ASSLGQLNTEAF
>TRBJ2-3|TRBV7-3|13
ASSLTQGKTDTQY
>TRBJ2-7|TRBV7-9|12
ASRSTGDSYEQY
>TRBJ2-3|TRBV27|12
ASGAGGRRDTQY
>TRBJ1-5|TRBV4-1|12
ASSPGQGGWAQH
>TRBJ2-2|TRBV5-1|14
ASSLGDRVFTGELF
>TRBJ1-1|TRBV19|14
ASRYQTGGPNTEAF
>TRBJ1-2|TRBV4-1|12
ASSQGDRGLGYT
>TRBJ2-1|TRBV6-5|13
ASSYLPRELNEQF
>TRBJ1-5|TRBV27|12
ASSPFGSNQPQH
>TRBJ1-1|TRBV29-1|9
SVAAGGEAF
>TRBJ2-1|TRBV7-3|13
ASSLLGGGNNEQF
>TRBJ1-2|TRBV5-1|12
ASNPGQGISGYT
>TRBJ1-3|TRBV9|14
ASSVGQRHSGNTIY
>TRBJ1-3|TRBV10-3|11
ASREVSGNTIY
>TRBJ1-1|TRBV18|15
ASSPLRQGYANTEAF
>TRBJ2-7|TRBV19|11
ASSDLYRSEQY
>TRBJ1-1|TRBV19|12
ASRGLGRDTEAF
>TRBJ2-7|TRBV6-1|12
ASSELGSGSEQY
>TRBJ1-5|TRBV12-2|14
ASRPGQDYSNQPQH
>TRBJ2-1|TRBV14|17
ASSQDPRTSGSINNEQF
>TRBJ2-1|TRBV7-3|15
ASSFVGTSGRAGEQF
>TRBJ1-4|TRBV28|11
ASSLSGQRKLF
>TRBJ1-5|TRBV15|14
ATSRDKGDSNQPQH
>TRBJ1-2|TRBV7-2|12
ASDPGGPGYGYT
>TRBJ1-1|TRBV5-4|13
ASSLPTGGTTEAF
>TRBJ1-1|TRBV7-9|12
ASSLKGGDTEAF
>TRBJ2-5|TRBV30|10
ASKARQETQY
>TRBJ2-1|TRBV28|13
ASTLGHTSYNEQF
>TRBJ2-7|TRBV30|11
AWSGDRSGEQY
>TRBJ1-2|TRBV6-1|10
ASLTPGFSYT
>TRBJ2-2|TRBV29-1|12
SVGERQGAGELF
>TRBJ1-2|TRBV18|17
ASSPLSRSPAAGSDGYT
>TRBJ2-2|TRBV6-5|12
ASRLQGTAGELF
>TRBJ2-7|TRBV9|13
ASSVRTGGMYEQY
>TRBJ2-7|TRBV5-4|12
ASSSLGEVNEQY
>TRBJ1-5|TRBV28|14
ASNLDSAYSNQPQH
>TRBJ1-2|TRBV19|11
ASTLQGSYGYT
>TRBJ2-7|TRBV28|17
ASSLLGTGGSAISYEQY
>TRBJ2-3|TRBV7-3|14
ASSFQLGQGTDTQY
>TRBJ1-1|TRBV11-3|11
ASSPGQGDEAF
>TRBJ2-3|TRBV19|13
ASSSLTGGPDTQY
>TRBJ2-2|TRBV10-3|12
AISAGGDTGELF
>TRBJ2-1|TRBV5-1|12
ATRTGTNYNEQF
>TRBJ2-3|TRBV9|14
ASSAWDRGSTDTQY
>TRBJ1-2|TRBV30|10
AWSTQGWGYT
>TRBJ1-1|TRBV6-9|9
ASSYQTEAF
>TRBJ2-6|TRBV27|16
ASILQGPRSSGANVLT